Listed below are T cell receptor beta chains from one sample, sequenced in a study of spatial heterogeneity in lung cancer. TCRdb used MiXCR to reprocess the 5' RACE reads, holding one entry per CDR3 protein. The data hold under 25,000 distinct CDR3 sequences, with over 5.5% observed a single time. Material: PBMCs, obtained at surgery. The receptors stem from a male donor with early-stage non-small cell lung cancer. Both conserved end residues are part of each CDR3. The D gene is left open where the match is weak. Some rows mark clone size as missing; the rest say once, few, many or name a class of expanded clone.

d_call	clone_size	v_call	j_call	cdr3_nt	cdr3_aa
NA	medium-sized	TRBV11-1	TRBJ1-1	TGTGCCAGCAGCCCACGGACGGGTGGCACTGAAGCTTTCTTT	CASSPRTGGTEAFF
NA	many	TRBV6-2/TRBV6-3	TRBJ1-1	TGTGCCATCCGGGACCCTCCTCATGAAGCTTTCTTT	CAIRDPPHEAFF
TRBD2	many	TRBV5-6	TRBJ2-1	TGTGCCAGCAGCTTGGAGGCTAGCGGGGCCCCAGGGCAGTTCTTC	CASSLEASGAPGQFF
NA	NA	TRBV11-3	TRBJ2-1	TGTGCCAGCAGTTTGTGGGGAGGAAATGAGCAGTTCTTC	CASSLWGGNEQFF
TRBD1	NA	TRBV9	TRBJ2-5	TGTGCCAGCAGCGAGGGGGATGCGACAGGGCCAGAGACCCAGTACTTC	CASSEGDATGPETQYF
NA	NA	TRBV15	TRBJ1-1	TGTGCCACCAGCACCTACACTGAAGCTTTCTTT	CATSTYTEAFF
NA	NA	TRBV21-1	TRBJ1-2	TGTGCCAGCAGCCAAATTCTAATTTCAAGTAACGGATACTATGGCTACACCTTC	CASSQILISSNGYYGYTF
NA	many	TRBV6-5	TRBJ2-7	TGTGCCAGCAGTTACACCCCATCCTACGAGCAGTACTTC	CASSYTPSYEQYF
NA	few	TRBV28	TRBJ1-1	TGTGCCAGCACCGGGACCTTTGGCACTGAAGCTTTCTTT	CASTGTFGTEAFF
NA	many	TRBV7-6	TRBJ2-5	TGTGCCAGCAGTCTAGGGCCAGAGACCCAGTACTTC	CASSLGPETQYF
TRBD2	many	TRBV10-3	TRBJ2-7	TGTGCCATCAAACTAGCGGGAGGTCACGAGCAGTACTTC	CAIKLAGGHEQYF
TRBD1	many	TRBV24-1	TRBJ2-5	TGTGCCACCAGTGATCCAGGACAGGGGGTAGTAGAGACCCAGTACTTC	CATSDPGQGVVETQYF
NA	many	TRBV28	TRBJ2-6	TGTGCCAGCAGTTTCGGCGCCCGCTCTGGGGCCAACGTCCTGACTTTC	CASSFGARSGANVLTF
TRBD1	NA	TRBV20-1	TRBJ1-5	TGCAGTGCTTCATCTTTAGCAGGGGGACATCAGCCCCAGCATTTT	CSASSLAGGHQPQHF
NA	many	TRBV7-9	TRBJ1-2	TGTGCCAGCAGCCCCCGGGAGGGAGACTATGGCTACACCTTC	CASSPREGDYGYTF
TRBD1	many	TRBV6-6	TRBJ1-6	TGTGCCAGCATGGACAGGAGCTCCTATAATTCACCCCTCCACTTT	CASMDRSSYNSPLHF
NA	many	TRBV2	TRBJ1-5	TGTGCCAGCAGTCCCGGGACAAGTTATAGCAATCAGCCCCAGCATTTT	CASSPGTSYSNQPQHF
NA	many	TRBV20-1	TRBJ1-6	TGCAGTGCTAGACCTCTGAGGGGACCCCCTAATTCACCCCTCCACTTT	CSARPLRGPPNSPLHF
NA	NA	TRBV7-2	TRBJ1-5	TGTGCCAGCAGCCCGGGCCGTTACAATCAGCCCCAGCATTTT	CASSPGRYNQPQHF
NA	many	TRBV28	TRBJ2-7	TGTGCCAGTTACCAGACGGGACGCTCCTACGAGCAGTACTTC	CASYQTGRSYEQYF
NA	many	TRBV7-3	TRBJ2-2	TGTGCCAGCAGCTCGGGACGGCTAGGAACCGGGGAGCTGTTTTTT	CASSSGRLGTGELFF
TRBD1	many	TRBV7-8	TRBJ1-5	TGTGCCAGCAGCCCCGGACAGGGGTTCCTCTCAGGTCAGCCCCAGCATTTT	CASSPGQGFLSGQPQHF
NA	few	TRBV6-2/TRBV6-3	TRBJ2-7	TGTGCCAGCAGTTACTCGAATCACGAGCAGTACTTC	CASSYSNHEQYF
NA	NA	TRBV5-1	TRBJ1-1	TGCGCCAGCAGCTGGGAGCAGGGGTCGGGCACTGAAGCTTTCTTT	CASSWEQGSGTEAFF
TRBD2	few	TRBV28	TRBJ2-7	TGTGCCAGCGCCCGCGGGGGGACGGCCTACGAGCAGTACTTC	CASARGGTAYEQYF
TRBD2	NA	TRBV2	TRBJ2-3	TGTGCCAGCAGAGGACCGATTAGCGGGGGGGCGGCAGATACGCAGTATTTT	CASRGPISGGAADTQYF
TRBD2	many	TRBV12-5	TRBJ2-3	TGTGCTAGTGGTTTGTCTACCCAACTAGCGGGGGGGACAGATACGCAGTATTTT	CASGLSTQLAGGTDTQYF
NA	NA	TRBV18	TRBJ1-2	TGTGCCAGCTCACCACCGACCCGCTATGGCTACACCTTC	CASSPPTRYGYTF